This T cell receptor beta chain came from a study of T cell repertoires in cytomegalovirus infection. Study summary: It can be stated that public TCR beta signatures indicated CMV infection as well as a matching HLA type. Regarding the study as a whole: Cumulative frequency of public TCR beta families picked out carriers of CMV plus the relevant HLA. What dominated the ex vivo response were HLA-C-restricted CMV-specific TCR beta clonotypes.

This clonotype was counted ten times or more. The antigen is unknown. TCRdb reprocessed the reads with MiXCR, giving one entry per CDR3 protein. The sample has under 130,000 distinct CDR3 sequences, roughly 41% seen once. Germline assignment: CDR1 KGHDR and CDR2 SFDVKD. This CDR3 is 16 amino acids long. V was shortened by 7 bases and J by 0 bases, with 15 bases between the two germline ends. J is TRBJ2-1 and V is TRBV24-1, with TRBD2 as a possible D gene (6 bases). The sample in question was CD8+ T cells from cultured PBMCs, obtained from culture after CMV antigen stimulation. The source is a human donor in good health (CMV status not recorded). Some clones in this sample may be carry-over from other donors' samples. This CDR3 reads CATSLGGSSSYNEQFF. In DNA, the CDR3 is TGTGCCACCAGCTTGGGAGGTTCAAGCTCCTACAATGAGCAGTTCTTC.